The 22 T cell receptor beta chains below were found in one sample sequenced in a study of blood T cell repertoires in COVID-19. Assay used: immunoSEQ multiplex PCR; TCRdb lists only in-frame clones, some missing. The sample includes 250,000 to 300,000 clones, nearly 90% seen only once; the top ten take about 1%. Material: PBMCs or T cells enriched from blood (not recorded which). The receptors come from a woman aged 30 to 39 who had recovered from COVID-19.

The gene calls are TRBV3-1 (or the pseudogene TRBV3-2) and TRBJ2-3, with 7 nucleotides matching TRBD2. In germline, CDR1 is LGHDT, CDR2 YNNKEL (reference sequence). The CDR3 covers 13 residues. Trimming took 1 base from V and 8 from J; bases not matched to a gene: 3. Here the CDR3 DNA reads TGTGCCAGCAGCCAAGGGGGGGGGTCTACGCAGTATTTT. It specifies CASSQGGGSTQYF.

The CDR3 DNA reads as TGTGCCAGCAGCCCTTTCTCGGGGGGCCGCACTGAAGCTTTCTTT. Translating gives CASSPFSGGRTEAFF. The rearrangement joins TRBV28 to TRBJ1-1; D possibly corresponds to TRBD1 (6 bases). Germline V gives CDR1 MDHEN, CDR2 SYDVKM. The CDR3 is 15 residues long. The V end was cut by 6 bases, the J end by 4 bases, with 18 bases between.

The chain couples TRBV19 to TRBJ2-2, with 7 bases aligning to TRBD1. Germline CDR1 LNHDA, CDR2 SQIVND (reference sequence). This CDR3 has 12 residues. The CDR3 nucleotides are TGTGCAGGGGGCGACGACACCGGGGAGCTGTTTTTT. Translating gives CAGGDDTGELFF.

The chain uses TRBV28 and TRBJ1-2; TRBD1 is a possible D gene (6 bases). Germline CDR1 reads MDHEN; CDR2 reads SYDVKM. The CDR3 sequence is 13 residues long. V lost 6 bases and J lost 7, with 15 bases in between. The CDR3 reads CASRIVGATGYTF. The DNA of the CDR3 is TGTGCCAGCAGAATCGTGGGGGCGACTGGCTACACCTTC.

As DNA, the CDR3 is TGCGCCAGCAGCTTGGGAGGGCTAAGCTCTGGAAACACCATATATTTT. This translates into CASSLGGLSSGNTIYF. V is TRBV5-1 and J is TRBJ1-3, with unresolved D. CDR3 size: 16 residues. Trimming removed 0 bases at V and 0 bases at J, with 10 bases between. Germline V gives CDR1 SGHRS, CDR2 YFSETQ. Variable domain in full (rest from reference TRBV5-1 and TRBJ1-3): KAGVTQTPRYLIKTRGQQVTLSCSPISGHRSVSWYQQTPGQGLQFLFEYFSETQRNKGNFPGRFSGRQFSNSRSEMNVSTLELGDSALYLCASSLGGLSSGNTIYFGEGSWLTVV.

This clone was seen just once. Mismatch with germline at one junction end may stem from a read error. This chain uses TRBV2 with TRBJ1-5; perhaps TRBD1 as D (5 bases). There are 14 residues in the CDR3. Germline V gene lookup returns CDR1 SNHLY and CDR2 FYNNEI. Here the CDR3 reads CASREVSGNQPQHF. DNA of the CDR3: TGTGCCAGCAGGGAAGTGTCAGGGAATCAGCCCCAGCATTTT.

This clone was observed a handful of times. The chain has TRBV6-1 and TRBJ1-1; D is uncertain. Trimming pared 2 bases from V and 3 bases from J, leaving 19 bases between. From germline, CDR1 is MNHNS and CDR2 SASEGT. This CDR3 is built from 17 residues. The CDR3 region has the DNA TGTGCCAGCAGTGAATTTTCCACGGTCCGCCCCTACACTGAAGCTTTCTTT. Protein product: CASSEFSTVRPYTEAFF.

This sequence joins TRBV5-1 and TRBJ1-2; TRBD1 is a possible D gene (5 bases). This CDR3 is 12 amino acids long. Germline CDR1 SGHRS, CDR2 YFSETQ. V lost 0 bases to trimming and J lost 6 bases, with 6 bases between them. The CDR3 coding sequence is TGCGCCAGCAGCTTGGTAGGGGATGGCTACACCTTC. This sequence encodes CASSLVGDGYTF.

V usage is TRBV28 and J usage is TRBJ2-1, with a tentative D call TRBD1 (5 bases). Germline V gene sequence: CDR1 MDHEN, CDR2 SYDVKM. V lost 2 bases, J lost 10 bases, and 18 bases lay in between. The CDR3 runs to 15 residues. CDR3 bases: TGTGCCAGCAGTTTAGCAGGGAATCTTTTCGGGGAGCAGTTCTTC. It encodes CASSLAGNLFGEQFF.

The rearrangement links TRBV13 to TRBJ2-6, with 9 bases that match TRBD1. With V trimmed by 2 bases and J by 0 bases, 11 bases remained unmatched. Looked up from germline, CDR1 is PRHDT and CDR2 is FYEKMQ (reference sequence). The CDR3 is 20 residues long. The CDR3: CASSLLLWDRENSGANVLTF. The CDR3 region has the DNA TGTGCCAGCAGCTTATTACTCTGGGACAGGGAAAACTCTGGGGCCAACGTCCTGACTTTC.

The genes are TRBV7-2 and TRBJ2-2, with 11 bases fitting TRBD2. Germline V gives CDR1 SGHTA, CDR2 FQGNSA. Trimming at V came to 5 bases and at J to 1 base, leaving 3 bases not matched to a gene. The CDR3 runs to 16 residues. CDR3 nucleotides: TGTGCCAGCAGCCGCGGGACTAGCGGGAACACCGGGGAGCTGTTTTTT. Translating gives CASSRGTSGNTGELFF.

The chain links TRBV2 to TRBJ1-6; TRBD1 matches 8 bases. CDR3 length: 13 amino acids. CDR1 and CDR2 from the germline V gene are SNHLY and FYNNEI. Trimming removed 6 bases from V and 7 bases from J; junction bases left unmatched: 2. The CDR3 coding sequence is TGTGCCAGCAGCGACAGGGGAAATTCACCCCTCCACTTT. It yields the protein CASSDRGNSPLHF.

The chain is built from TRBV28 and TRBJ1-1, with D maybe TRBD1 (6 bases). The length of the CDR3 is 11 residues. CDR1 and CDR2 (germline): MDHEN, SYDVKM. Trimming stripped 4 bases from V and 11 bases from J, with 11 bases between. In DNA, the CDR3 is TGTGCCAGCAGTTGGGGGCGGAGGGCTTTCTTT. Its translation: CASSWGRRAFF.

The V and J genes are TRBV10-3 and TRBJ1-1, with TRBD1 identical over 9 bases. CDR1 and CDR2 from the germline V gene are ENHRY and SYGVKD. V shed 8 bases, J shed 7 bases, and the junction held 8 bases outside the gene matches. The CDR3 covers 13 residues. CDR3: CAIGGQGRFEAFF. CDR3 nucleotides: TGTGCCATCGGAGGACAGGGGAGGTTTGAAGCTTTCTTT.

DNA of the CDR3: TGTGCCAGCGAGGACAGGGCGTATAATTCACCCCTCCACTTT. Encoded protein: CASEDRAYNSPLHF. This chain joins TRBV2 and TRBJ1-6; 8 nucleotides match TRBD1. Germline V gene data show CDR1 as SNHLY and CDR2 as FYNNEI. Unmatched junction bases numbered 4, after V lost 8 bases and J lost 4 bases. The CDR3 is made up of 14 amino acids.

This clone was counted only a few times. V is TRBV6-5 and J is TRBJ1-2; 7 bases agree with TRBD1. Germline assignment: CDR1 MNHEY and CDR2 SVGAGI. This CDR3 contains 14 residues. J was trimmed by 4 bases and V by 6 bases; bases with no gene match: 8. CDR3 sequence (DNA): TGTGCCAGCAGCCGAAGACAGGGAGTCTATGGCTACACCTTC. It codes for CASSRRQGVYGYTF.

The gene calls are TRBV6-1 and TRBJ2-1, with TRBD2 as a possible D gene (6 bases). The germline gives CDR1 MNHNS, CDR2 SASEGT. The CDR3 is 15 residues long. V was trimmed by 2 bases and J by 3 bases, leaving 11 bases between them. CDR3: CASSERTNLYNEQFF. CDR3 nucleotide sequence: TGTGCCAGCAGTGAACGGACTAACCTCTACAATGAGCAGTTCTTC.

The chain combines TRBV18 with TRBJ2-7; tentatively, D is TRBD2 (5 bases). The CDR3 extends over 14 amino acids. Between the trimmed V and J ends, which lost 2 bases and 3 bases, there was a span of 11 bases. Germline CDR1 is KGHSH and CDR2 is LQKENI. The CDR3 is CASSPYEGLYEQYF. CDR3 coding DNA: TGTGCCAGCTCACCATATGAGGGTCTCTACGAGCAGTACTTC. Full variable domain (rest looked up from reference TRBV18 and TRBJ2-7): NAGVMQNPRHLVRRRGQEARLRCSPMKGHSHVYWYRQLPEEGLKFMVYLQKENIIDESGMPKERFSAEFPKEGPSILRIQQVVRGDSAAYFCASSPYEGLYEQYFGPGTRLTVT.

The rearrangement joins TRBV28 to TRBJ2-1, with 12 bases fitting TRBD2. This CDR3 comprises 17 residues. V lost 1 base and J lost 6; bases outside the gene matches: 7. Germline CDR1 and CDR2: MDHEN and SYDVKM. As DNA, the CDR3 is TGTGCCAGCAGTTTATTCTTAGGGGGACTAGCGGGCAATGAGCAGTTCTTC. It specifies CASSLFLGGLAGNEQFF.

The genes are TRBV4-2 and TRBJ2-1; possible D gene TRBD1, 5 bases. The CDR3 is 17 amino acids. Trimming left V 4 bases short and J 6 bases short, with 22 bases between. In germline, CDR1 is LGHNA, CDR2 YNFKEQ. The CDR3 reads CASSRTPNGQGTNEQFF. The DNA for the CDR3 is TGTGCCAGCAGCCGAACTCCCAACGGGCAGGGAACCAATGAGCAGTTCTTC.

The chain has TRBV28 and TRBJ1-6; TRBD1 might be the D (5 bases). V lost 9 bases to trimming and J lost 14 bases, with 23 bases between them. The CDR3 runs to 14 residues. In germline, CDR1 is MDHEN, CDR2 SYDVKM. The CDR3 spells CASFLTASSKSLHF. Written as DNA, the CDR3 is TGTGCCAGTTTTTTGACAGCCTCTTCGAAATCCCTCCACTTT.

The chain is built from TRBV5-1 and TRBJ1-1; TRBD1 agrees at 8 bases. The CDR3 spans 14 residues. The ends lost 3 bases at V and 4 bases at J; junction bases unmatched: 5. CDR1 is SGHRS and CDR2 is YFSETQ in the germline V gene. This chain's CDR3 is CASSSGGWATEAFF. CDR3 sequence (DNA): TGCGCCAGCAGCTCAGGGGGCTGGGCCACTGAAGCTTTCTTT.